The 13 T cell receptor beta chains presented below share a single source sample, sequenced in a study of blood T cell repertoires in COVID-19 (dated by TCRdb to between 2020 and 2021). Library method: the immunoSEQ multiplex PCR assay. The source is immuneACCESS, and TCRdb retained only in-frame sequences with V and J called. Part of the clones is not carried over; for the studies checked, unresolved V genes explain less than half of this, and the remainder is unexplained. The sample table holds around 100,000 clones, of which approximately 86% were seen once. The leading ten clones occupy approximately 3.5% of the sample. Sample: peripheral blood. The receptor source for this set is a human donor in a cohort sampled during active COVID-19.

CDR3 sequence: CASSRERGNTGELFF. The CDR3 bases are TGTGCCAGCAGTAGAGAGCGGGGGAACACCGGGGAGCTGTTTTTT. The rearrangement joins TRBV6-5 to TRBJ2-2; TRBD2 agrees at 7 bases. From germline, CDR1 is MNHEY and CDR2 SVGAGI. Germline trimming cut 5 bases from V and 1 base from J; bases unmatched to any gene: 4. The CDR3 covers 15 residues.

In regard to this clone: Other DNA sequences of this sample code for an identical CDR3. The chain links TRBV5-1 to TRBJ2-5; 11 bases match TRBD2. This CDR3 region has 16 residues. Germline V gene sequence: CDR1 SGHRS, CDR2 YFSETQ. J lost 1 base, V lost 0 bases, and 2 bases had no gene match. The CDR3 DNA reads TGCGCCAGCAGCTTGGCGCTAGCGGGGGGCCAAGAGACCCAGTACTTC. It codes for CASSLALAGGQETQYF.

Remarks on this clone: The same CDR3 also results from other DNA sequences found in this sample. The chain joins TRBV5-1 to TRBJ1-2; possible D gene TRBD1, 6 bases. The CDR3 length is 13 residues. V shed 2 bases and J shed 2 bases, with 7 bases lying between them. Germline V gene data show CDR1 as SGHRS and CDR2 as YFSETQ. In DNA form, the CDR3 reads TGCGCCAGCAGCTTAGGACAGAACTATGGCTACACCTTC. It codes for CASSLGQNYGYTF.

The chain recombines TRBV15 with TRBJ2-7; TRBD1 aligns across 8 bases. From germline, CDR1 is LNHNV and CDR2 YYDKDF (reference sequence). The CDR3 is 15 amino acids. J gave up 5 bases and V 2 bases, and 8 bases lay outside the gene matches. Here the CDR3 DNA reads TGTGCCACCAGCAGATTGAGACAGGGGCTCCACGAGCAGTACTTC. It translates to CATSRLRQGLHEQYF.

The chain joins TRBV6-5 to TRBJ1-2, with 7 positions matching TRBD1. The V and J ends lost 2 bases and 2 bases, in that order; junction bases with no gene match: 5. This CDR3 is built from 15 residues. Per germline, CDR1 MNHEY and CDR2 SVGAGI. CDR3 sequence (DNA): TGTGCCAGCAGTTACGCGACAGGGTCAAACTATGGCTACACCTTC. Residues: CASSYATGSNYGYTF.

The genes are TRBV6-5 and TRBJ1-2; 9 nucleotides agree with TRBD1. Losses at the gene ends were 4 bases for V and 4 bases for J; bases not matched to a gene: 4. The CDR3 loop spans 14 amino acids. The V gene's germline CDR1 is MNHEY and CDR2 SVGAGI. CDR3 DNA sequence: TGTGCCAGCAGTTCCCACAGGGGGCCCTATGGCTACACCTTC. Translation gives CASSSHRGPYGYTF.

The chain recombines TRBV5-6 with TRBJ1-1; D not certain. The germline V gene encodes CDR1 SGHDT and CDR2 YYEEEE. V was pared by 2 bases and J by 0 bases, with 11 bases between. This CDR3 is built from 15 residues. The CDR3 DNA reads TGTGCCAGCAGCTTTCGGAGCAACATGAACACTGAAGCTTTCTTT. Translating it yields CASSFRSNMNTEAFF.

The sample holds one count of this clone. V gene TRBV5-5 combines with J gene TRBJ2-6; possible D gene TRBD2, 5 bases. The CDR3 runs 19 residues. Trimming left V 4 bases short and J 3 bases short, with 23 bases between. Germline V gives CDR1 SGHKS, CDR2 YYEKEE (reference sequence). For the CDR3, the DNA is TGTGCCAGCAGCAGGCTGGAGGTGGTGAGACGTATTGGGGCCAACGTCCTGACTTTC. Its translation: CASSRLEVVRRIGANVLTF.

With respect to this clone: Germline and junction disagree at one end, which may indicate a read error. The chain couples TRBV11-2 to TRBJ1-3; a weak D match, TRBD1 (6 bases). Germline V gene data show CDR1 as SGHAT and CDR2 as FQNNGV. The CDR3 runs 12 residues. CDR3 sequence: CASSLGWTARNF. CDR3 DNA sequence: TGTGCCAGCAGCTTAGGCTGGACAGCCCGAAATTTT.

This sequence joins TRBV6-5 and TRBJ1-1; tentative D call: TRBD1 (5 bases). This CDR3 is 14 amino acids long. V lost 5 bases, J lost 1 base, and 11 bases lay in between. The germline V gene encodes CDR1 MNHEY and CDR2 SVGAGI. Here the CDR3 reads CASSHWQGNTEAFF. In DNA, the CDR3 is TGTGCCAGCAGTCACTGGCAGGGGAACACTGAAGCTTTCTTT.

This clone has just a few counts. The chain employs TRBV5-1 and TRBJ2-1; 7 bases are a match to TRBD2. CDR1 is SGHRS and CDR2 is YFSETQ in the germline V gene. V lost 7 bases and J lost 7; bases outside the gene matches: 20. This CDR3 is built from 17 residues. CDR3 protein: CASAKYRGRDLGNEQFF. CDR3 nucleotides: TGCGCCAGCGCTAAGTACCGGGGGAGGGACTTGGGGAATGAGCAGTTCTTC.

The chain carries TRBV10-1 and TRBJ2-1, with a weak D call TRBD1 (5 bases). The CDR3 consists of 15 residues. Trimming pared 2 bases from V and 5 bases from J, leaving 13 bases between. Germline V lookup: CDR1 WNHNN, CDR2 SYGVQD (reference sequence). Here the CDR3 reads CASSERGKGHNEQFF. The CDR3 DNA reads as TGCGCCAGCAGTGAGAGGGGTAAGGGGCACAATGAGCAGTTCTTC.

The rearrangement links TRBV5-4 to TRBJ2-7; TRBD2 matches 8 bases. The CDR3 consists of 15 residues. The V gene end was trimmed by 0 bases and the J gene end by 6 bases; junction bases not matched to a gene: 8. Germline lookup yields CDR1 SGHNT and CDR2 YYREEE (reference sequence). The CDR3 spells CASSLELAVPAEQYF. The CDR3 DNA sequence: TGTGCCAGCAGCTTGGAACTAGCGGTGCCCGCCGAGCAGTACTTC. The variable domain in full, with the rest retrieved from reference TRBV5-4 and TRBJ2-7, is ETGVTQSPTHLIKTRGQQVTLRCSSQSGHNTVSWYQQALGQGPQFIFQYYREEENGRGNFPPRFSGLQFPNYSSELNVNALELDDSALYLCASSLELAVPAEQYFGPGTRLTVT.